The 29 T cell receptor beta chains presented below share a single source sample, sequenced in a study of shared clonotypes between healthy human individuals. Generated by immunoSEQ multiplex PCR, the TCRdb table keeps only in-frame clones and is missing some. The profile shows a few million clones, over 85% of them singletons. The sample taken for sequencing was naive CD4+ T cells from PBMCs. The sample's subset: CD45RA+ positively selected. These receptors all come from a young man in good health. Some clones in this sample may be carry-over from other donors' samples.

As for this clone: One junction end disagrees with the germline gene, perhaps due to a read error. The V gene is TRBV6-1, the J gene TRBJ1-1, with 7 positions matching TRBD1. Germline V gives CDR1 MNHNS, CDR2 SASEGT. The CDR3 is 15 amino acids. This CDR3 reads CASSEAGGTNTEAFF. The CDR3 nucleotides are TGTGCCAGCAGCGAAGCAGGGGGGACGAACACTGAAGCTTTCTTT.

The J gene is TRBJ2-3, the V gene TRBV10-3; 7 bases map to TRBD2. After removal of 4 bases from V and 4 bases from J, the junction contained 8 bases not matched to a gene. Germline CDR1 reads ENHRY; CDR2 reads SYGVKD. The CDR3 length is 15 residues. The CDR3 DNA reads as TGTGCCATCAGTGGGGGCGGGAGTGCTGCAGATACGCAGTATTTT. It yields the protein CAISGGGSAADTQYF.

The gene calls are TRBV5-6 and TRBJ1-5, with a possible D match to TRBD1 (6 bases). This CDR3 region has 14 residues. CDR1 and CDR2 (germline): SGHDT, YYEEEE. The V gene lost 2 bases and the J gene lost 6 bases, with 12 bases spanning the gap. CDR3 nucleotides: TGTGCCAGCAGCTTTCGAGGGGGGACTCAGCCCCAGCATTTT. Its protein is CASSFRGGTQPQHF.

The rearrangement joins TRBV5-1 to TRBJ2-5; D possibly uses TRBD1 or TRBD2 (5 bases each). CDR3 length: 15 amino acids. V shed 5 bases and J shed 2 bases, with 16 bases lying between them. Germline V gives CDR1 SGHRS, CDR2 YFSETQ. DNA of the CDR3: TGCGCCAGCAGAATGGCCGGGGCAGTACAAGAGACCCAGTACTTC. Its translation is CASRMAGAVQETQYF.

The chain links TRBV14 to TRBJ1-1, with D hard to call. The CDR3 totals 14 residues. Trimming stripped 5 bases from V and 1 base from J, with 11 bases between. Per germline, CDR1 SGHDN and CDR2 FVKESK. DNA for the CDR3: TGTGCCAGCAGCAGTCAACCCGGGAACACTGAAGCTTTCTTT. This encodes CASSSQPGNTEAFF.

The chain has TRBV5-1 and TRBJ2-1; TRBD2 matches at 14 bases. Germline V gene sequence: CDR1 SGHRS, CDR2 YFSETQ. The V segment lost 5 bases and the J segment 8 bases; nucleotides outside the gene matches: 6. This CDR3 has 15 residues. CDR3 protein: CASRLGLAGGDEQFF. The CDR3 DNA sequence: TGCGCCAGCAGACTTGGACTAGCGGGAGGTGATGAGCAGTTCTTC.

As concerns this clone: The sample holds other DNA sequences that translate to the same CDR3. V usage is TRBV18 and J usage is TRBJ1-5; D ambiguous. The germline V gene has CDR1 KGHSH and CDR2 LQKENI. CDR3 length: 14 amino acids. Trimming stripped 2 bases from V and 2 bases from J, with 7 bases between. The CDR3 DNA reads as TGTGCCAGCTCACCAGGTGGCGGCAATCAGCCCCAGCATTTT. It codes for CASSPGGGNQPQHF.

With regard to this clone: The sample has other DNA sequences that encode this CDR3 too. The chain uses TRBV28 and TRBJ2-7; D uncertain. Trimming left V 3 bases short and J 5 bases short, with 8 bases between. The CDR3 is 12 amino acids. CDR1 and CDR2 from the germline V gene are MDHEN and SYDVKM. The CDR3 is CASSLGRHEQYF. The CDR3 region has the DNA TGTGCCAGCAGTTTGGGCCGACACGAGCAGTACTTC.

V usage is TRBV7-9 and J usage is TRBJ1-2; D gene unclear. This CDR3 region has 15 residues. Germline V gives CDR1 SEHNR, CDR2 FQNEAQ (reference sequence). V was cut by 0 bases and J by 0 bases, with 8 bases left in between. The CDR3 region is CASSLARSPNYGYTF. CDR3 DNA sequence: TGTGCCAGCAGCTTAGCGAGGTCTCCTAACTATGGCTACACCTTC. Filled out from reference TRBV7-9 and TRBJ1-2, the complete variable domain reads DTGVSQNPRHKITKRGQNVTFRCDPISEHNRLYWYRQTLGQGPEFLTYFQNEAQLEKSRLLSDRFSAERPKGSFSTLEIQRTEQGDSAMYLCASSLARSPNYGYTFGSGTRLTVV.

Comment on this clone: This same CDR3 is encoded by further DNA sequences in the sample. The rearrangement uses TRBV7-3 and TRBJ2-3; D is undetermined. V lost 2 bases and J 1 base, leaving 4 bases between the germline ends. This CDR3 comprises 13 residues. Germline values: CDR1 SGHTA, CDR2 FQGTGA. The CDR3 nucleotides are TGTGCCAGCAGCTTAGGCGGCACAGATACGCAGTATTTT. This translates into CASSLGGTDTQYF.

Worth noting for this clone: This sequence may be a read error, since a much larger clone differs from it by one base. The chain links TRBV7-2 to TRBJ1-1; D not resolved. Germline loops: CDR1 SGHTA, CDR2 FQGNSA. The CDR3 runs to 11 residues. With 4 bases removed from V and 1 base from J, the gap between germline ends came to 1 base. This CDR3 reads CASSWNTEAFF. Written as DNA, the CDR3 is TGTGCCAGCAGCTGGAACACTGAAGCTTTCTTT. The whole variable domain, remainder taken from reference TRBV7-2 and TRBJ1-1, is GAGVSQSPSNKVTEKGKDVELRCDPISGHTALYWYRQSLGQGLEFLIYFQGNSAPDKSGLPSDRFSAERTGGSVSTLTIQRTQQEDSAVYLCASSWNTEAFFGQGTRLTVV.

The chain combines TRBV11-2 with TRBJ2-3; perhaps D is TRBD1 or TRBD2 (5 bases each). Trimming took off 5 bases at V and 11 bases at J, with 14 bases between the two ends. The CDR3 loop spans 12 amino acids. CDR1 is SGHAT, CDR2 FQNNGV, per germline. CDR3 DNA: TGTGCCAGCAGCGAACGGGGCGCAGGGCAGTATTTT. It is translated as CASSERGAGQYF.

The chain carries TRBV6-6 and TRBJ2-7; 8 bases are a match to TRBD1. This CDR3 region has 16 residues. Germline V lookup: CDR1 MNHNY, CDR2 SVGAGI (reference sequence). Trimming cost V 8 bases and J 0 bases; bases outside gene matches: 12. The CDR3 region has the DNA TGTGCCAGCCGAACTAGTGGGACAGGAGTCTCCTACGAGCAGTACTTC. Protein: CASRTSGTGVSYEQYF.

Written as DNA, the CDR3 is TGTGCCAGCAGTCCATGGTCTAGCGCGAACTACAATGAGCAGTTCTTC. Residues: CASSPWSSANYNEQFF. This chain connects TRBV28 to TRBJ2-1; a possible D gene is TRBD2 (6 bases). V lost 5 bases and J lost 3, with 17 bases in between. From germline, CDR1 is MDHEN and CDR2 SYDVKM. The CDR3 has 16 residues.

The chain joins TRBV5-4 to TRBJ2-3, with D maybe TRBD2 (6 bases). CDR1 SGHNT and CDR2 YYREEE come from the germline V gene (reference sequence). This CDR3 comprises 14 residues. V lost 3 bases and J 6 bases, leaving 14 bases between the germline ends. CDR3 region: CASSWDSPQDTQYF. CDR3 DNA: TGTGCCAGCAGCTGGGACTCCCCACAGGATACGCAGTATTTT.

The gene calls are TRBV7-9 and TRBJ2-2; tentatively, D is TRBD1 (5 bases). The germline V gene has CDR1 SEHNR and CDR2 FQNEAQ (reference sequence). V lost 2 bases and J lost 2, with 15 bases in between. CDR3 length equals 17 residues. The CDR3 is CASSLSGAGPNTGELFF. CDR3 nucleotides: TGTGCCAGCAGCTTAAGTGGGGCAGGTCCCAACACCGGGGAGCTGTTTTTT.

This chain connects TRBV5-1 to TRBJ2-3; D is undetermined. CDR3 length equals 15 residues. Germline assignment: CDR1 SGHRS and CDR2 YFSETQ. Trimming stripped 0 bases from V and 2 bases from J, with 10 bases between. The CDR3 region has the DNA TGCGCCAGCAGCTTGGCCCGGTTAGCCACAGATACGCAGTATTTT. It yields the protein CASSLARLATDTQYF. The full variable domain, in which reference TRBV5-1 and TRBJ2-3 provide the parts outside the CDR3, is KAGVTQTPRYLIKTRGQQVTLSCSPISGHRSVSWYQQTPGQGLQFLFEYFSETQRNKGNFPGRFSGRQFSNSRSEMNVSTLELGDSALYLCASSLARLATDTQYFGPGTRLTVL.

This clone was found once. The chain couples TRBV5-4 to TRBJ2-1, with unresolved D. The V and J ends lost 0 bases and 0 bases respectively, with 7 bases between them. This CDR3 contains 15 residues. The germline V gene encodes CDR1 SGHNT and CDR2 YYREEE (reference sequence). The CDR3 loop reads CASSLGASSYNEQFF. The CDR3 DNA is TGTGCCAGCAGCTTGGGGGCGAGCTCCTACAATGAGCAGTTCTTC.

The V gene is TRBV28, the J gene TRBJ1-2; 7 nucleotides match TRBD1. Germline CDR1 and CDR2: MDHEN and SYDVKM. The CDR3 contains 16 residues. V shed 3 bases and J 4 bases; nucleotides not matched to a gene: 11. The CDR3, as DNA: TGTGCCAGCAGTTTTCAATGGGGACAGACGACCTATGGCTACACCTTC. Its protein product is CASSFQWGQTTYGYTF.

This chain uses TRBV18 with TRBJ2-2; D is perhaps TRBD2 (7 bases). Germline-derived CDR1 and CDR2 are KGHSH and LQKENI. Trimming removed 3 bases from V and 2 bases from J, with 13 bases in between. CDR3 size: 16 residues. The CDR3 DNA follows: TGTGCCAGCTCACCTCGGGCGGGGGCAAACACCGGGGAGCTGTTTTTT. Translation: CASSPRAGANTGELFF.

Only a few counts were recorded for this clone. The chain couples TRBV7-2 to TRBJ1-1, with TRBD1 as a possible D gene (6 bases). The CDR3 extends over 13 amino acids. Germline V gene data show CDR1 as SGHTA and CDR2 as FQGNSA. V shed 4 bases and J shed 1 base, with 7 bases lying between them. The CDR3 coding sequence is TGTGCCAGCAGCTGGGGACAGAACACTGAAGCTTTCTTT. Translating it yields CASSWGQNTEAFF.

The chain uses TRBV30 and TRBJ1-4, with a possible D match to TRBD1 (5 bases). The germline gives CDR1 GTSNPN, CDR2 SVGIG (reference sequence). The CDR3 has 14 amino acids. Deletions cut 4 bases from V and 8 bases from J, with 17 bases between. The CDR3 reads CAWTRGPGEEKLFF. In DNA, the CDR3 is TGTGCCTGGACTCGCGGGCCGGGGGAGGAAAAACTGTTTTTT.

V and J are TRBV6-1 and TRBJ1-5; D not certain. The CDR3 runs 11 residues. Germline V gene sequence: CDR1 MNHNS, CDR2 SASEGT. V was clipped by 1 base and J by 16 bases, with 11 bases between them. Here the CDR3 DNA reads TGTGCCAGCAGTGAAGTGTTCTGGGTACATTTT. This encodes CASSEVFWVHF.

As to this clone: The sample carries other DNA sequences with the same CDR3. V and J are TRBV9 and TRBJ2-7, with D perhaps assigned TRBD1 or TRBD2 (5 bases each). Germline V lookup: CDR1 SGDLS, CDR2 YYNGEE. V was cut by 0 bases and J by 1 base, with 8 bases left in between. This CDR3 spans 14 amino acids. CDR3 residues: CASSVDGGSYEQYF. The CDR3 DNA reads TGTGCCAGCAGCGTAGATGGGGGATCCTACGAGCAGTACTTC. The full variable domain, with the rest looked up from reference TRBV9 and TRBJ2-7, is DSGVTQTPKHLITATGQRVTLRCSPRSGDLSVYWYQQSLDQGLQFLIQYYNGEERAKGNILERFSAQQFPDLHSELNLSSLELGDSALYFCASSVDGGSYEQYFGPGTRLTVT.

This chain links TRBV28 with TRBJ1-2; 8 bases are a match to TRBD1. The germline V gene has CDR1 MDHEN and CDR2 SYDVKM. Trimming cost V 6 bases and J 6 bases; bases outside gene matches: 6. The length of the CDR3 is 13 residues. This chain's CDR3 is CASRSGGVDGYTF. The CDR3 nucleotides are TGTGCCAGCAGATCAGGGGGCGTTGATGGCTACACCTTC.

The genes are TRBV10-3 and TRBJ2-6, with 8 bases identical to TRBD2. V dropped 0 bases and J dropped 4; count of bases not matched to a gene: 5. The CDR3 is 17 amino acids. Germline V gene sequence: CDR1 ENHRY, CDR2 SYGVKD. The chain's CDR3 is CAISESSGRTGANVLTF. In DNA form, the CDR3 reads TGTGCCATCAGTGAGTCGAGCGGGAGAACCGGGGCCAACGTCCTGACTTTC.

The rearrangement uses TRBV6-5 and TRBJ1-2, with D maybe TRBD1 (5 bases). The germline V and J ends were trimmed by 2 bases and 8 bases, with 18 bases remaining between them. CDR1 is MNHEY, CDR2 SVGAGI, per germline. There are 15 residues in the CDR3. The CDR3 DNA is TGTGCCAGCAGTTACCCGAACGCAAGGGGTTGGGGCTACACCTTC. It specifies CASSYPNARGWGYTF.

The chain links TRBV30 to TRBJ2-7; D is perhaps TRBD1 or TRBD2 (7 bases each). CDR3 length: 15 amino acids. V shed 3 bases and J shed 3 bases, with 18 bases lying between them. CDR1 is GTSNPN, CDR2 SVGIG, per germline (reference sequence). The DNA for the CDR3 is TGTGCCTGGAGGGGAGGGACAGTTTATAACTACGAGCAGTACTTC. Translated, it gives CAWRGGTVYNYEQYF.

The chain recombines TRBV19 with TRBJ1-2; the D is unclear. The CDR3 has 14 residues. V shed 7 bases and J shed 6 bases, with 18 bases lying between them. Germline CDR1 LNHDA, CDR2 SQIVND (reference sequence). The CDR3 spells CASKSVEVSHGYTF. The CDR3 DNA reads TGTGCCAGTAAGTCAGTTGAGGTCTCCCATGGCTACACCTTC. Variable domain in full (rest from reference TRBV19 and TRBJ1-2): DGGITQSPKYLFRKEGQNVTLSCEQNLNHDAMYWYRQDPGQGLRLIYYSQIVNDFQKGDIAEGYSVSREKKESFPLTVTSAQKNPTAFYLCASKSVEVSHGYTFGSGTRLTVV.